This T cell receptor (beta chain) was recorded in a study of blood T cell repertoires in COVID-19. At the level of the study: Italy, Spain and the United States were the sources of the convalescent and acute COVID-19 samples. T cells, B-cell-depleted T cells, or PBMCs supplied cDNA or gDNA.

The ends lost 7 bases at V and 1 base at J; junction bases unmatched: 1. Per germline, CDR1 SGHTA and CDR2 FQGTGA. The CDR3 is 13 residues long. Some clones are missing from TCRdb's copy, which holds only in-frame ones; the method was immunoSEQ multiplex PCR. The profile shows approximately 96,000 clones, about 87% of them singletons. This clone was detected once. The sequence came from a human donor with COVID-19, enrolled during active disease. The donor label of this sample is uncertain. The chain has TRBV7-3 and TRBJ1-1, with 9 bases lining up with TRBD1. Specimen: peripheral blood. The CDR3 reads CASKQGANTEAFF. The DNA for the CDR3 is TGTGCCAGCAAACAGGGGGCGAACACTGAAGCTTTCTTT.